The sequence of this T cell receptor beta chain was determined in a study of blood T cells in healthy people across ages. The CDR3 runs to 14 residues. Germline-derived CDR1 and CDR2 are PRHDT and FYEKMQ (reference sequence). The V and J ends lost 7 bases and 11 bases respectively, with 23 bases between them. It was with a sample-barcoded 5' primer and a J-beta primer mix that a second PCR of about 6 to 12 cycles was run. A single record per CDR3 protein comes from TCRdb applying MiXCR to the 5' RACE reads. The sample carries around 800,000 distinct CDR3 sequences, more than 40% recorded once. The receptor comes from a man in his sixties in good health. Sequencing input: blood. The rearrangement joins TRBV13 to TRBJ2-5; possible D gene TRBD1, 6 bases. Written as DNA, the CDR3 is TGTGCCAGCAACTTCGGTCAGGGGATGGCTGAGCAGTACTTC. This encodes CASNFGQGMAEQYF.